Given below is one T cell receptor beta chain in context. The data belong to a study of preoperative IRX-2 immunotherapy in early breast cancer. TCRdb's table, derived via immunoSEQ multiplex PCR, lists solely in-frame clones and lacks some. The sample lists roughly 25,000 clones; 85% to 90% were seen once. Sample treatment: preoperative locoregional IRX-2 cytokine immunotherapy. CDR1 and CDR2 from the germline V gene are SGHKS and YYEKEE (reference sequence). The trim removed 2 bases at V and 4 bases at J, leaving 10 bases unmatched. The CDR3 is made up of 17 amino acids. This sample comprised tumor tissue, obtained after IRX-2 immunotherapy. The J gene is TRBJ1-4, the V gene TRBV5-5; 8 positions match TRBD1. The clonotype comes from a human donor with breast cancer. The CDR3 is CASSLAQDRVVNEKLFF. The CDR3 DNA sequence: TGTGCCAGCAGCTTAGCACAGGACAGGGTAGTTAATGAAAAACTGTTTTTT.